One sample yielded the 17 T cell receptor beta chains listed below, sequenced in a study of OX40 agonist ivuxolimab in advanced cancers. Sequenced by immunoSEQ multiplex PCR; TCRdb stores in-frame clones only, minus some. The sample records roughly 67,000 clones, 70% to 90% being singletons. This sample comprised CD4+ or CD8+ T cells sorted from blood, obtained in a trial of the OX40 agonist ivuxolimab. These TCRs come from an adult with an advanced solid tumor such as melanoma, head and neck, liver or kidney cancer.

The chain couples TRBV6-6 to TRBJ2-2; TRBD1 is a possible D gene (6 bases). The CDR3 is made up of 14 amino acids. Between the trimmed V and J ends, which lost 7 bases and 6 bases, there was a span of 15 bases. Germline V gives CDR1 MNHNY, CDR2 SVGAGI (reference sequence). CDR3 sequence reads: CASTLQQGAGELFF. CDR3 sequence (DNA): TGTGCCAGCACCCTCCAACAGGGCGCCGGGGAGCTGTTTTTT.

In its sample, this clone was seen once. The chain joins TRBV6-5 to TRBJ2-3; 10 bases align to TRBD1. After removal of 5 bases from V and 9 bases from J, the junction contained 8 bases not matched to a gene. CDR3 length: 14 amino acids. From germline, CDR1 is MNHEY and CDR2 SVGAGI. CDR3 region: CASSRDQDRGTQYF. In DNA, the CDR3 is TGTGCCAGCAGTCGCGACCAGGACAGGGGGACGCAGTATTTT.

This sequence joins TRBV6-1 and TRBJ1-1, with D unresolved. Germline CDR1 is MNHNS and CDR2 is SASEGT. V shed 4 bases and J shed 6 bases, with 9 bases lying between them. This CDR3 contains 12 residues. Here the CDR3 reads CASSASWPEAFF. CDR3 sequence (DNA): TGTGCCAGCAGTGCCTCATGGCCTGAAGCTTTCTTT.

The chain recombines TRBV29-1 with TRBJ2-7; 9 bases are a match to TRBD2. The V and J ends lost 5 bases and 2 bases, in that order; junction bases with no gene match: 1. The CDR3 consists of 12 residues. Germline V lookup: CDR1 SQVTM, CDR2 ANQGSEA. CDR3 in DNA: TGCAGCGTTCTAGCGGGGCCCTACGAGCAGTACTTC. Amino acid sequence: CSVLAGPYEQYF.

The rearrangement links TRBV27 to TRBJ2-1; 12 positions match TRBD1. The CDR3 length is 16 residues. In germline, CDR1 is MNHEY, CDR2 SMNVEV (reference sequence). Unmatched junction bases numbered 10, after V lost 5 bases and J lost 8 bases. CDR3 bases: TGTGCCAGCAGTCCTTCCCGGGACAGGGGGCTTTATGAGCAGTTCTTC. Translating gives CASSPSRDRGLYEQFF.

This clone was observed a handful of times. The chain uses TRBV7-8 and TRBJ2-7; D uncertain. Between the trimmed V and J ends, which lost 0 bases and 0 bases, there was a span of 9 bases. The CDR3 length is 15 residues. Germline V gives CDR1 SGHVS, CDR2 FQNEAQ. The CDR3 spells CASSLAPANSYEQYF. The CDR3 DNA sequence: TGTGCCAGCAGCTTAGCGCCAGCTAACTCCTACGAGCAGTACTTC. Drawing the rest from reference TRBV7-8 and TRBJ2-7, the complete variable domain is GAGVSQSPRYKVAKRGQDVALRCDPISGHVSLFWYQQALGQGPEFLTYFQNEAQLDKSGLPSDRFFAERPEGSVSTLKIQRTQQEDSAVYLCASSLAPANSYEQYFGPGTRLTVT.

In nucleotides, the CDR3 is TGCGCCAGCAGCTTGGGCGGGCCCGGCTACACCTTC. This encodes CASSLGGPGYTF. The chain joins TRBV5-1 to TRBJ1-2; D remains unclear. The CDR3 is 12 amino acids. Trimming cost V 0 bases and J 8 bases, with 8 bases left between them. Germline assignment: CDR1 SGHRS and CDR2 YFSETQ. The entire variable domain, with the rest obtained from reference TRBV5-1 and TRBJ1-2, is as follows: KAGVTQTPRYLIKTRGQQVTLSCSPISGHRSVSWYQQTPGQGLQFLFEYFSETQRNKGNFPGRFSGRQFSNSRSEMNVSTLELGDSALYLCASSLGGPGYTFGSGTRLTVV.

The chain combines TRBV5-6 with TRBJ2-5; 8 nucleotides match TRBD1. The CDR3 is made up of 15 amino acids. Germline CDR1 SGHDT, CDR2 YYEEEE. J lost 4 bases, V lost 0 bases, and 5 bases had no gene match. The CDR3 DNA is TGTGCCAGCAGCTTGGACAGGGGGTTAGGAGAGACCCAGTACTTC. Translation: CASSLDRGLGETQYF.

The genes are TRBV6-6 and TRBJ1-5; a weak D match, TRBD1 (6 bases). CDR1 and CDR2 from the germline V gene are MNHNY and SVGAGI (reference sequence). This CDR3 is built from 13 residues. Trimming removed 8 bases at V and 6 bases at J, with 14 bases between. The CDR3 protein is CASAGQDRQPQHF. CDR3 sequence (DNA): TGTGCCAGCGCGGGACAAGATCGTCAGCCCCAGCATTTT.

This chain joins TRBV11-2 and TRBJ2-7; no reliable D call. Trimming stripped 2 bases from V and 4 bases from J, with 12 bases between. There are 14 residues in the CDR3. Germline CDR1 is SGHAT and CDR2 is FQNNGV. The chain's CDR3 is CASSLITQKYEQYF. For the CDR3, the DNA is TGTGCCAGCAGCTTAATAACCCAGAAATACGAGCAGTACTTC.

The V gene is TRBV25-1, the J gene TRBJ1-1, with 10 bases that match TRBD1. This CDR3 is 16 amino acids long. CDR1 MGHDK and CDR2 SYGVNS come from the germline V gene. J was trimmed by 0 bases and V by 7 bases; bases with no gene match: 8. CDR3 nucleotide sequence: TGTGCCAGCAAATCGACAGGGGGCGCGATGAACACTGAAGCTTTCTTT. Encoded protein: CASKSTGGAMNTEAFF.

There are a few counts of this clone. The CDR3 here is CASFRQCPTSGAPSSTDTQYF. Written as DNA, the CDR3 is TGCGCCAGCTTCAGACAGTGCCCTACTAGCGGGGCTCCCTCTAGCACAGATACGCAGTATTTT. This chain connects TRBV10-1 to TRBJ2-3, with 10 bases fitting TRBD2. Germline CDR1 and CDR2: WNHNN and SYGVQD (reference sequence). The CDR3 contains 21 residues. Trimming removed 8 bases from V and 0 bases from J; junction bases left unmatched: 23.

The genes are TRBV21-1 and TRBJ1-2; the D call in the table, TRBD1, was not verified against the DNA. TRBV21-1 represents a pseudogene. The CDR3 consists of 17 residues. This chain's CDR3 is CASRGRHFHTLHYGYTF. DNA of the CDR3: TGTGCCAGCAGGGGCAGACATTTCCATACACTTCACTATGGCTACACCTTC.

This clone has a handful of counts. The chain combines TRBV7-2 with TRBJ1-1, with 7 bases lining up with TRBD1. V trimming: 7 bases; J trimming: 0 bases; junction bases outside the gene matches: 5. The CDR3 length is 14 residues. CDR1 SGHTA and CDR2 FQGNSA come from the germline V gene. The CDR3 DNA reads TGTGCCAGCATCACAGGGGCATTGAACACTGAAGCTTTCTTT. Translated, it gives CASITGALNTEAFF.

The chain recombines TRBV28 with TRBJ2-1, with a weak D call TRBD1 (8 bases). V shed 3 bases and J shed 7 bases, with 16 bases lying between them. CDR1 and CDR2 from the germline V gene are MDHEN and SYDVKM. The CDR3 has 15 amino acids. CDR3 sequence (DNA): TGTGCCAGCAGTTTTAACAGGGGGGGAGGTAATGAGCAGTTCTTC. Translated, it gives CASSFNRGGGNEQFF. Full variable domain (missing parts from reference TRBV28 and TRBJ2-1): DVKVTQSSRYLVKRTGEKVFLECVQDMDHENMFWYRQDPGLGLRLIYFSYDVKMKEKGDIPEGYSVSREKKERFSLILESASTNQTSMYLCASSFNRGGGNEQFFGPGTRLTVL.

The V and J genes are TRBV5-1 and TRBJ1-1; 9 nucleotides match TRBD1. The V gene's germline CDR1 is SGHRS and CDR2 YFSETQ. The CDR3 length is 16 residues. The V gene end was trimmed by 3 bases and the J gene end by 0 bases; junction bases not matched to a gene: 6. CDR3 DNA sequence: TGCGCCAGCAGCTCGCGGGACAGGGTGTTGAACACTGAAGCTTTCTTT. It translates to CASSSRDRVLNTEAFF.

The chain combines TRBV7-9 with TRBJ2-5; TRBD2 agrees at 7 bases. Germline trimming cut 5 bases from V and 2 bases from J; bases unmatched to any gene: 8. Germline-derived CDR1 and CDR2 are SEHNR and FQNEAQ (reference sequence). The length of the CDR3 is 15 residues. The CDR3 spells CASSRRGVWQETQYF. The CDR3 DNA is TGTGCCAGCAGCCGTCGGGGGGTGTGGCAAGAGACCCAGTACTTC.